The clone carrying this TCR beta chain was observed at least ten times. CDR3 length: 16 residues. V lost 4 bases, J lost 5 bases, and 9 bases stayed unmatched. Germline CDR1 is MGHRA and CDR2 is YSYEKL. These data come from a study of metastatic and nonmetastatic thyroid tumors. Thyroid surgery took place with no prior treatment in any patient. TCRdb re-clonotyped the PCR reads through MiXCR. The sample includes about 25,000 clones, 20% to 25% seen only once; the top ten take 25% to 30%. Sequencing was done on a sample of blood. The TCR originated in a male donor with papillary thyroid cancer or a benign thyroid nodule (not recorded which). Some clones in this sample may be carry-over from other donors' samples. J is TRBJ2-1 and V is TRBV4-1; 9 bases agree with TRBD2. The CDR3: CASSPLGRGGHNEQFF. The CDR3 DNA reads TGCGCCAGCAGCCCCCTGGGGCGGGGGGGCCACAATGAGCAGTTCTTC.